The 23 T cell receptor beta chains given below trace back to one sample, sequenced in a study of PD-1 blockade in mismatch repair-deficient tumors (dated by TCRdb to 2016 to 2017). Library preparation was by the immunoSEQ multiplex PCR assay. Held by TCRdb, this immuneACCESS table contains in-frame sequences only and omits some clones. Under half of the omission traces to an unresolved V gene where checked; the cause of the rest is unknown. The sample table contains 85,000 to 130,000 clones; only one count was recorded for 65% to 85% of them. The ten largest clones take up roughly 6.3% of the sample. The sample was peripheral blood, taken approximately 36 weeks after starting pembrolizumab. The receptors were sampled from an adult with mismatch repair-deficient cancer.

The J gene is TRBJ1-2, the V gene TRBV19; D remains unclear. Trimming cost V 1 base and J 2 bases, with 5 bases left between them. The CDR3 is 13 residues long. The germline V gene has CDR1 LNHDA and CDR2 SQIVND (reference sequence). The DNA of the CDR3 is TGTGCCAGTAGTATAGGAGGGAACTATGGCTACACCTTC. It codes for CASSIGGNYGYTF.

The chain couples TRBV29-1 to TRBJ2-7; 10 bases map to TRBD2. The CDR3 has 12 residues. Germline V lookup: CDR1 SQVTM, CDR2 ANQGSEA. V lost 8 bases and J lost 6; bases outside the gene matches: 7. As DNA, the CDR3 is TGCAGCTCTATGGAGCGGGAGGGCGAGCAGTACTTC. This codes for CSSMEREGEQYF.

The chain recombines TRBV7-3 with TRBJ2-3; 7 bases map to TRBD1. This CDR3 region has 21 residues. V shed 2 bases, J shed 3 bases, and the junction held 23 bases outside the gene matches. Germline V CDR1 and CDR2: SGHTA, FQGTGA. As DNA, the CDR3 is TGTGCCAGCAGCTTACGAGGGGCAATTGGTATGACAGGGTTGAAAACAGATACGCAGTATTTT. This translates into CASSLRGAIGMTGLKTDTQYF.

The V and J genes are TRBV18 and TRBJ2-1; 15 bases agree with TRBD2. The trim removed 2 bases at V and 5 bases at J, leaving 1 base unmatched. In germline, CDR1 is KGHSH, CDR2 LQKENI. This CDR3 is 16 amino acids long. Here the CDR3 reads CASSPGLAGGDNEQFF. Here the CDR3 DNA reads TGTGCCAGCTCACCAGGACTAGCGGGAGGGGACAATGAGCAGTTCTTC.

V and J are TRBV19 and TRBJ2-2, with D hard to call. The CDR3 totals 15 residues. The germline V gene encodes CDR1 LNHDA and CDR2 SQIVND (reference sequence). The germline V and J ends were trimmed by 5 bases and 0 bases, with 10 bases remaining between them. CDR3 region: CASSLWATNTGELFF. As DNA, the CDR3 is TGTGCCAGTAGTCTATGGGCCACGAACACCGGGGAGCTGTTTTTT.

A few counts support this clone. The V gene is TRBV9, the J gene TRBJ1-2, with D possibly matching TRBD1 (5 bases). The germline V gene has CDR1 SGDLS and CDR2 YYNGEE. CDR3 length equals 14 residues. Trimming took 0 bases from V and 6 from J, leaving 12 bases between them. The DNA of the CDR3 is TGTGCCAGCAGCGTAGAACCAGGGCTCGATGGCTACACCTTC. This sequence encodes CASSVEPGLDGYTF.

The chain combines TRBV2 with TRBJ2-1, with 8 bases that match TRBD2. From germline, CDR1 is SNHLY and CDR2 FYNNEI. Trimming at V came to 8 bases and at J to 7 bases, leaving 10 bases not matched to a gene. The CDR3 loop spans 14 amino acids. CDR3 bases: TGTGCCAGCCCGGGACTAGTTGTCCAGAATGAGCAGTTCTTC. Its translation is CASPGLVVQNEQFF. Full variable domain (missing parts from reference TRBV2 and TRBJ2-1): EPEVTQTPSHQVTQMGQEVILRCVPISNHLYFYWYRQILGQKVEFLVSFYNNEISEKSEIFDDQFSVERPDGSNFTLKIRSTKLEDSAMYFCASPGLVVQNEQFFGPGTRLTVL.

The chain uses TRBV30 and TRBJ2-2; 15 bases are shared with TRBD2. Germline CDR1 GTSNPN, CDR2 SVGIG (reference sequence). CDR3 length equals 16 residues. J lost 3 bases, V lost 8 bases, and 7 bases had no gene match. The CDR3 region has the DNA TGTGCCACACCGGGACTAGCGGGAGGCCACACCGGGGAGCTGTTTTTT. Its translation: CATPGLAGGHTGELFF.

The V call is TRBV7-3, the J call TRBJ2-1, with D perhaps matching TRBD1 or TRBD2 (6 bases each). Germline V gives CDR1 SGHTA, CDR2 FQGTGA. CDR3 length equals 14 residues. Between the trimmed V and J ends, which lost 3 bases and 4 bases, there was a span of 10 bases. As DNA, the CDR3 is TGTGCCAGCAGCTTGGGGGGCCGATACAATGAGCAGTTCTTC. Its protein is CASSLGGRYNEQFF.

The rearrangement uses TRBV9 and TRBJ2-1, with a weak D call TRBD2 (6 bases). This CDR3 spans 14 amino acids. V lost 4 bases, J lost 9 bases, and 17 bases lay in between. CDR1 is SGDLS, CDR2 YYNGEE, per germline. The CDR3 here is CASSMMRDLGEQFF. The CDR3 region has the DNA TGTGCCAGCAGCATGATGCGGGACTTGGGTGAGCAGTTCTTC. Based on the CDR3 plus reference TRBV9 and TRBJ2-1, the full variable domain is DSGVTQTPKHLITATGQRVTLRCSPRSGDLSVYWYQQSLDQGLQFLIQYYNGEERAKGNILERFSAQQFPDLHSELNLSSLELGDSALYFCASSMMRDLGEQFFGPGTRLTVL.

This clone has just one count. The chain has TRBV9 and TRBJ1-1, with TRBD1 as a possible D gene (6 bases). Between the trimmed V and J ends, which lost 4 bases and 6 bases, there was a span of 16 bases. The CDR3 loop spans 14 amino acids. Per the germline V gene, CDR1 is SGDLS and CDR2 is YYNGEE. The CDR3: CASSPPGGGPEAFF. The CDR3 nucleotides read TGTGCCAGCAGCCCTCCGGGGGGCGGGCCTGAAGCTTTCTTT.

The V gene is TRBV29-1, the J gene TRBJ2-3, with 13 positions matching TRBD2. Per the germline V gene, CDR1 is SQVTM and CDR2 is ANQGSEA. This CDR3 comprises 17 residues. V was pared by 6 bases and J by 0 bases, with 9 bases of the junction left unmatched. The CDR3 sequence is CSVAGTSGVTSTDTQYF. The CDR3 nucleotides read TGCAGCGTCGCCGGGACTAGCGGGGTGACTAGCACAGATACGCAGTATTTT.

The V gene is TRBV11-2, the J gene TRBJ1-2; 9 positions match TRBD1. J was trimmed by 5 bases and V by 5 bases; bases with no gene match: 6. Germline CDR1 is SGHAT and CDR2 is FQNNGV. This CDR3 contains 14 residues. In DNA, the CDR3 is TGTGCCAGCAGCCCGGGACAGGGACGATATGGCTACACCTTC. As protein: CASSPGQGRYGYTF.

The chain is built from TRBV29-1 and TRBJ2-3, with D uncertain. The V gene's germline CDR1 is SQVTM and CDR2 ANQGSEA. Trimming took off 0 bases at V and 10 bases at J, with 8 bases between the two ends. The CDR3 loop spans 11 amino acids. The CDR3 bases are TGCAGCGTTGAAGAGGCGGTGGCGCAGTATTTT. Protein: CSVEEAVAQYF.

CDR3 loop: CASSLLSAPSYNEQFF. The CDR3 bases are TGTGCCAGCAGCCTATTAAGCGCGCCCTCCTACAATGAGCAGTTCTTC. This chain joins TRBV14 and TRBJ2-1; D is unresolved. V lost 4 bases, J lost 0 bases, and 13 bases lay in between. The germline V gene encodes CDR1 SGHDN and CDR2 FVKESK. CDR3 length equals 16 residues.

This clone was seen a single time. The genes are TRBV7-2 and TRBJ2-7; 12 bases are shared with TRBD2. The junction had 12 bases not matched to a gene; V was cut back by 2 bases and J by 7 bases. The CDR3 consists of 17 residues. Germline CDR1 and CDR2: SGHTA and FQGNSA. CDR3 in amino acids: CASSLLSSGREVGEQYF. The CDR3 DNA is TGTGCCAGCAGCTTACTCTCTAGCGGGAGGGAGGTGGGTGAGCAGTACTTC.

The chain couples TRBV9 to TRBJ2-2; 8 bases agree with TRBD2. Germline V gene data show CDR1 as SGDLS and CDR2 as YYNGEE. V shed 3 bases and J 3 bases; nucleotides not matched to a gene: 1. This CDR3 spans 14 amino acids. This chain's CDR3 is CASSAGLDTGELFF. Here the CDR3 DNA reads TGTGCCAGCAGCGCGGGACTAGACACCGGGGAGCTGTTTTTT.

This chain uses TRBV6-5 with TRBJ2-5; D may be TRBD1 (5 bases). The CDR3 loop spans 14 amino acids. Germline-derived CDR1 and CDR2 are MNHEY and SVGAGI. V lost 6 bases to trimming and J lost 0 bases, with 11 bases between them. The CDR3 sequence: CASSTRQYQETQYF. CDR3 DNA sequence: TGTGCCAGCAGCACCCGACAGTACCAAGAGACCCAGTACTTC.

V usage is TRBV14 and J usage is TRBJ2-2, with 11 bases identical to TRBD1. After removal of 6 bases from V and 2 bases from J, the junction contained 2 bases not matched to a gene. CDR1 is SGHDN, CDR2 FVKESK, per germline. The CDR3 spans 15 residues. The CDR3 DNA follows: TGTGCCAGCAGACGGACAGGGGGCAACACCGGGGAGCTGTTTTTT. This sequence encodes CASRRTGGNTGELFF.

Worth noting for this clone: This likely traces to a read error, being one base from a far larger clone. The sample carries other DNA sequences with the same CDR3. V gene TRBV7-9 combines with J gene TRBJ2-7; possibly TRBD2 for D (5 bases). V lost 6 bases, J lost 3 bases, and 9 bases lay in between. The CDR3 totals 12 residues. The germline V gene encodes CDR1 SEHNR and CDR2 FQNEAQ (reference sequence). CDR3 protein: CASSSDYYEQYF. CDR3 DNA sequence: TGTGCCAGCAGTTCCGACTACTACGAGCAGTACTTC.

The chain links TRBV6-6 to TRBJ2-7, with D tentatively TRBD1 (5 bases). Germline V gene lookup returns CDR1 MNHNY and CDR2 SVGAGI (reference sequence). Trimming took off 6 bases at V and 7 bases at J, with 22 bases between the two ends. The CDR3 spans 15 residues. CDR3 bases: TGTGCCAGCAGATTACAGGTATCCTCCGTGGGGGAGCAGTACTTC. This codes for CASRLQVSSVGEQYF.

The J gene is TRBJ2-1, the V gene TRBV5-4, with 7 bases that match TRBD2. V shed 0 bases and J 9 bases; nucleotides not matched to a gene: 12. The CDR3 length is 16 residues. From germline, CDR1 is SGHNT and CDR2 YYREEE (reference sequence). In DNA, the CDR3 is TGTGCCAGCAGCTTGGCTGCGGGAGAGGGTAGGGGTGAGCAGTTCTTC. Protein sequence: CASSLAAGEGRGEQFF.

The CDR3 DNA reads as TGTGCCAGCTGCGGACCATTAACCTACAATGAGCAGTTCTTC. It codes for CASCGPLTYNEQFF. This sequence joins TRBV28 and TRBJ2-1, with D uncertain. V lost 8 bases to trimming and J lost 2 bases, with 13 bases between them. The CDR3 is 14 residues long. The germline CDR1 and CDR2 sequences are MDHEN and SYDVKM.